This TCR beta chain was profiled in a study of blood T cell repertoires in COVID-19. This table comes from immunoSEQ multiplex PCR, and its TCRdb copy is limited to in-frame clones, with some not included. The sample includes 250,000 to 300,000 clones, 86% seen only once; the top ten take about 12%. This CDR3 is 14 amino acids long. Trimming shortened V by 5 bases and J by 7 bases, and 15 bases separated the two germline ends. Looked up from germline, CDR1 is SGHVS and CDR2 is FNYEAQ. What was sequenced was peripheral blood. The chain combines TRBV7-6 with TRBJ2-1; a weak D match, TRBD1 (5 bases). The TCR was taken from a woman aged 70-85 years with COVID-19, enrolled during active disease. In DNA, the CDR3 is TGTGCCAGCAGCCGCGCAGAGGACAAGAATGAGCAGTTCTTC. Its protein product is CASSRAEDKNEQFF.